The 5 T cell receptor beta chains presented below share a single source sample, sequenced in a study of human T cells and chemical hapten exposure. Noted time point: patch test 1, 2 weeks after DPC sensitization. Noted treatment: therapeutic diphenylcyclopropenone sensitization with weekly scalp DPC. MiXCR was run by TCRdb on the RACE reads, yielding one entry per CDR3 protein. Found here are about 90,000 distinct CDR3 sequences, under 12% of them singletons; the top ten hold 2.2%. The source material was whole blood, sampled in connection with sensitization to the hapten diphenylcyclopropenone (DPC). These receptors were obtained from a man between 40 and 49 years old with alopecia areata. Some clones in this sample may be carry-over from other donors' samples.

This rearrangement joins TRBV27 to TRBJ2-7; the D gene is possibly TRBD2 (6 bases). Germline CDR1 reads MNHEY; CDR2 reads SMNVEV (reference sequence). V was pared by 5 bases and J by 4 bases, with 12 bases between. The CDR3 runs to 13 residues. CDR3: CASSPRESYEQYV. The CDR3 DNA follows: TGTGCCAGCAGTCCCCGGGAGTCTTACGAGCAGTACGTC.

This clonotype occurred once. This clone may be a read error of a much larger clone one base away. The chain joins TRBV7-2 to TRBJ2-3; 8 positions match TRBD2. V was pared by 1 base and J by 1 base, with 1 base of the junction left unmatched. The CDR3 length is 15 residues. Germline CDR1 SGHTA, CDR2 FQGNSA. The CDR3 reads CASSLGAGGTDTQYF. CDR3 nucleotides: TGTGCCAGCAGCTTAGGAGCGGGAGGCACAGATACGCAGTATTTT.

The chain recombines TRBV19 with TRBJ2-6; 9 nucleotides match TRBD1. The CDR3 covers 19 residues. Germline CDR1 reads LNHDA; CDR2 reads SQIVND (reference sequence). With 3 bases clipped from V and 2 bases from J, the junction kept 11 bases outside the gene matches. Here the CDR3 reads CASSIPAGQGITGANVLTF. CDR3 coding DNA: TGTGCCAGTAGTATTCCCGCGGGACAGGGAATCACTGGGGCCAACGTCCTGACTTTC.

This clonotype has a count of ten or more. The chain links TRBV7-2 to TRBJ2-3; 9 bases match TRBD2. CDR1 is SGHTA and CDR2 is FQGNSA in the germline V gene. V trimming: 7 bases; J trimming: 5 bases; junction bases outside the gene matches: 10. The CDR3 has 15 amino acids. CDR3 region: CASKRTSARGDTQYF. In DNA form, the CDR3 reads TGTGCCAGCAAGAGGACTAGCGCTAGAGGAGATACGCAGTATTTT.

This clonotype came up a few times. The gene calls are TRBV7-4 and TRBJ2-1, with TRBD2 matching over 9 bases. The CDR3 sequence is 16 residues long. Germline CDR1 reads SGHVT; CDR2 reads SQSDAQ. The ends lost 6 bases at V and 5 bases at J; junction bases unmatched: 11. Here the CDR3 reads CASRPDGREGDNEQFF. The CDR3 DNA reads as TGTGCCAGCAGGCCCGACGGGCGGGAGGGAGACAATGAGCAGTTCTTC.